One T cell receptor (beta chain) is described in this entry. The target of this receptor is not known. The sample holds no much larger clone one base away, and base qualities are not on file. One collaborating source in Seattle enrolled patients during active infection and followed them longitudinally through the course of disease. Collaborating institutions collected whole blood in K2EDTA tubes following their own protocols. For TCRbeta analysis, collaborators shipped samples in one of three forms: frozen whole blood, isolated PBMCs, or DNA extracted from either of those sample types. The sample originates from a study of blood T cell repertoires in COVID-19 (dated by TCRdb to the early 2020s). About the study as a whole: The collaborator samples originated in the United States, Italy and Spain and spanned the acute and convalescent phases of COVID-19. The prospective study material was composed of cDNA or gDNA derived from T cells, B-cell-depleted T cells, or PBMCs. Samples came from the ongoing ImmuneRACE study (first 160 participants) plus 1,254 subjects from 6 global collaborators. A de-identified subject ID, COVID-19 status, age in years and sex were almost always included in the sample metadata. The dataset comprised deeply sampled blood TCRbeta repertoires from subjects exposed to, actively infected with, or recovered from COVID-19. Where HLA class I and class II types were available, the types were taken from metadata supplied by the sample provider, not from assay-based typing. The repertoires were made available in a free public database intended to serve as a resource for research on the immune response to SARS-CoV-2.

Broader findings and caveats from the paper: The quantity of clinical and demographic metadata differed by source and by participant and was supplied without curation.

TCRbeta CDR3 regions were amplified from genomic DNA using the immunoSEQ Assay, a bias-controlled multiplex PCR. Under the source paper's analysis protocol: Within the assay, amplification of reference gene primers was used to estimate how many nucleated cells each sample contained. To quantify the absolute abundance of each unique TCRbeta CDR3 rearrangement, sequence reads were collapsed and filtered. For each sample, productive Simpson clonality was calculated as the square root of Simpson's diversity index across productive rearrangements. TCRdb stores this immuneACCESS table with in-frame sequences only. Part of the clones is absent; in the studies checked, under half of the shortfall reflects unresolved V genes, and no reason is known for the rest. For V, J and clone size, that table is used; D and trimming come from the DNA. For this sample the table gives roughly 300,000 clones, of which 84% were detected only once. The ten most abundant clones make up roughly 1.5% of the sample.

Its CDR3 holds 16 amino acids, cysteine through phenylalanine. Only CDR3 DNA is held: 48 bases, read in frame from base 1. V is trimmed back by 3 bases and J by 1 base, and the junction contains 6 bases that no gene match accounts for. The germline V gene gives CDR1 as SGHRS and CDR2 as YFSETQ. The chain was built from TRBV5-1 and TRBJ2-2, and 7 junctional nucleotides match TRBD1. Sequencing input: peripheral blood. This TCR was recovered from a human donor with COVID-19, enrolled during active disease. The donor label of this sample is uncertain. The CDR3 region reads CASSSQGTVNTGELFF. The DNA sequence follows: TGCGCCAGCAGCTCACAAGGGACAGTGAACACCGGGGAGCTGTTTTTT. Here the CDR3 is joined to the reference TRBV5-1 and TRBJ2-2 genes, and the full variable domain is: KAGVTQTPRYLIKTRGQQVTLSCSPISGHRSVSWYQQTPGQGLQFLFEYFSETQRNKGNFPGRFSGRQFSNSRSEMNVSTLELGDSALYLCASSSQGTVNTGELFFGEGSRLTVL.